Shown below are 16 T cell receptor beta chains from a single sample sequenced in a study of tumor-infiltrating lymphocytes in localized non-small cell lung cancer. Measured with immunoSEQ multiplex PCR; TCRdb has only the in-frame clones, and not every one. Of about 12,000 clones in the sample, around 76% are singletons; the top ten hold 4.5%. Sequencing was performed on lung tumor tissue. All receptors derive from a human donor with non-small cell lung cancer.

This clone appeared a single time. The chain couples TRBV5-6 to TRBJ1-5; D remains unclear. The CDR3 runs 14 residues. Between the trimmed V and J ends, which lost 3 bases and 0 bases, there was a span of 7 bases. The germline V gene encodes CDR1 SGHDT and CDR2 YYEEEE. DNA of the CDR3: TGTGCCAGCAGCTCGCTTAATAGCAATCAGCCCCAGCATTTT. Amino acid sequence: CASSSLNSNQPQHF.

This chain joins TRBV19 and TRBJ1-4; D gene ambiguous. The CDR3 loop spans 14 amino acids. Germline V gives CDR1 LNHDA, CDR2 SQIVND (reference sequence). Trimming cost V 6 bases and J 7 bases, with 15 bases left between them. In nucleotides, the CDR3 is TGTGCCAGTAGCACACAGCGCCCACCTGAAAAACTGTTTTTT. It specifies CASSTQRPPEKLFF.

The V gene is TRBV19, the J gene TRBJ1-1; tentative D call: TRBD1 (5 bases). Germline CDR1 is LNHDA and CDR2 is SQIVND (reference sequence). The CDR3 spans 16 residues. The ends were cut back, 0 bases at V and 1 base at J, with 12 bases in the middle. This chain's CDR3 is CASSIDHGTSNTEAFF. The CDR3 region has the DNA TGTGCCAGTAGTATAGATCATGGGACCTCGAACACTGAAGCTTTCTTT.

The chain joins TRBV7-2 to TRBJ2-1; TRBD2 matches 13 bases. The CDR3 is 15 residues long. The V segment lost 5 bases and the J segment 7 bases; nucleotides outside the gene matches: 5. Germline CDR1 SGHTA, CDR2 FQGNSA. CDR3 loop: CASSTRTSGGNEQFF. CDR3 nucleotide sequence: TGTGCCAGCAGCACTCGGACTAGCGGGGGAAATGAGCAGTTCTTC.

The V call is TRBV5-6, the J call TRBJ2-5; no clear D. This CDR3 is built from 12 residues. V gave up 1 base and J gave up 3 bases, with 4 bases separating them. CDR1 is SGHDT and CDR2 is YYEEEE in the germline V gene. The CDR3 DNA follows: TGTGCCAGCAGCTTGACAGAAGAGACCCAGTACTTC. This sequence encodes CASSLTEETQYF.

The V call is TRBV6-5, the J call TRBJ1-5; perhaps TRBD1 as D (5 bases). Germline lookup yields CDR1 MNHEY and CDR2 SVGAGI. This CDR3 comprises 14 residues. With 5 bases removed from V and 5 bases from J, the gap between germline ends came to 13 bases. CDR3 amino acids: CASSAQGVDQPQHF. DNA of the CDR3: TGTGCCAGCAGTGCTCAGGGTGTGGATCAGCCCCAGCATTTT.

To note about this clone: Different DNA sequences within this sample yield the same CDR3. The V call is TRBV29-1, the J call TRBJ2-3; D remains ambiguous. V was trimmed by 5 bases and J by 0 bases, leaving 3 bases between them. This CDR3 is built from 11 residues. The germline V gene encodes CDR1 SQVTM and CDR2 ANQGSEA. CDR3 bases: TGCAGCGTTAGCAGCACAGATACGCAGTATTTT. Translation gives CSVSSTDTQYF.

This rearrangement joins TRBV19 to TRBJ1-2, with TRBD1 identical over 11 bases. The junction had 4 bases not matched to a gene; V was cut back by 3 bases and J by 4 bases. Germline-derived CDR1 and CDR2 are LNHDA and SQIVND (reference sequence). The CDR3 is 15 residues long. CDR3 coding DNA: TGTGCCAGTAGTATCGCCGGGACAGGGGGCTATGGCTACACCTTC. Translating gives CASSIAGTGGYGYTF.

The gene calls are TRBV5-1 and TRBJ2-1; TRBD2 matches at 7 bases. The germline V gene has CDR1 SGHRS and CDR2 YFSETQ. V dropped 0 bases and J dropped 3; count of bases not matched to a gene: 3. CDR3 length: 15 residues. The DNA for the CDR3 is TGCGCCAGCAGCTTGGGGCTAGCGGACTACAATGAGCAGTTCTTC. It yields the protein CASSLGLADYNEQFF.

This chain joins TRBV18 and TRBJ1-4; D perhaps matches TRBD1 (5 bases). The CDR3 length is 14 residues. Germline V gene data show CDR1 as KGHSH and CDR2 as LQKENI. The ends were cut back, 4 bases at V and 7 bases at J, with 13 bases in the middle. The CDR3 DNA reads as TGTGCCAGCTCACGGGCGAAGGGGCGTGAAAAACTGTTTTTT. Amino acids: CASSRAKGREKLFF.

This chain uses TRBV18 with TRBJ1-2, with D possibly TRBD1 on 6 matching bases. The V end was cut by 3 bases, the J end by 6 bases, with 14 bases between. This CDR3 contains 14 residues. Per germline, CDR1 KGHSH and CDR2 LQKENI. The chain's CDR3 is CASSPQGPRDGYTF. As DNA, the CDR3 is TGTGCCAGCTCACCCCAGGGGCCGCGCGATGGCTACACCTTC.

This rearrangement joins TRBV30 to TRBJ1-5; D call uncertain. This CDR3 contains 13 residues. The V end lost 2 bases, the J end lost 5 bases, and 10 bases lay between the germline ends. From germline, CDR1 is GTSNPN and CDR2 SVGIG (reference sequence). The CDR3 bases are TGTGCCTGGAGTTACCAGATTGATCAGCCCCAGCATTTT. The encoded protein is CAWSYQIDQPQHF. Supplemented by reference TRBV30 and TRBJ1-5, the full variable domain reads SQTIHQWPATLVQPVGSPLSLECTVEGTSNPNLYWYRQAAGRGLQLLFYSVGIGQISSEVPQNLSASRPQDRQFILSSKKLLLSDSGFYLCAWSYQIDQPQHFGDGTRLSIL.

The CDR3 bases are TGTGCCAGCAGTTTAAGTCTACAGAGCGGCTACACCTTC. Translation gives CASSLSLQSGYTF. The chain combines TRBV27 with TRBJ1-2; no clear D. The CDR3 sequence is 13 residues long. The V end lost 2 bases, the J end lost 8 bases, and 12 bases lay between the germline ends. The germline V gene encodes CDR1 MNHEY and CDR2 SMNVEV (reference sequence).

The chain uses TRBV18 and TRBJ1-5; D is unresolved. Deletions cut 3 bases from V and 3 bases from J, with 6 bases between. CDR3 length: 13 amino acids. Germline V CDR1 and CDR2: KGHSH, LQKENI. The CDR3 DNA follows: TGTGCCAGCTCACCTAGACCCAATCAGCCCCAGCATTTT. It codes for CASSPRPNQPQHF.

The CDR3 DNA is TGTGCCAGTAGGTACGGGACAGGGACCACCGGGGAGCTGTTTTTT. Its protein product is CASRYGTGTTGELFF. The rearrangement uses TRBV19 and TRBJ2-2; the match to TRBD1 covers 9 bases. CDR3 length equals 15 residues. From germline, CDR1 is LNHDA and CDR2 SQIVND (reference sequence). V lost 6 bases, J lost 4 bases, and 6 bases stayed unmatched.

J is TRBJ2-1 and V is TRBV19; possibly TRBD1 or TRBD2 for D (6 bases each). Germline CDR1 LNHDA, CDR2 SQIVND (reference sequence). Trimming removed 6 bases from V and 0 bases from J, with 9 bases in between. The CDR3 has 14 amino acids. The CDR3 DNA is TGTGCCAGTAGCGAGGGGGGCTCCTACAATGAGCAGTTCTTC. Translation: CASSEGGSYNEQFF.